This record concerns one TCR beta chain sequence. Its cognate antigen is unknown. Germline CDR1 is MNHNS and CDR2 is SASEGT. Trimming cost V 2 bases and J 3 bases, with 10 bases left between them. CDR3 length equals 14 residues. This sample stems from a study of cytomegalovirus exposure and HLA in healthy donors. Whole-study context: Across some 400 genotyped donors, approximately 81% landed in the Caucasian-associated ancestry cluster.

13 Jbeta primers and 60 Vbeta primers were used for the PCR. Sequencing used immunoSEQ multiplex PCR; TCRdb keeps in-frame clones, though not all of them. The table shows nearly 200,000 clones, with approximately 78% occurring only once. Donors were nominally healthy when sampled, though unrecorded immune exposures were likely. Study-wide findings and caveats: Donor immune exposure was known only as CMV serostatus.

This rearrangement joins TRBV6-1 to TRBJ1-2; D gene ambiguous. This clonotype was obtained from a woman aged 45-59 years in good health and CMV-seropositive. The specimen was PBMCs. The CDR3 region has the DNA TGTGCCAGCAGTGAACAGCGAGATCACTATGGCTACACCTTC. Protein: CASSEQRDHYGYTF.